A selection of T cell receptor beta chains follows, all from one sample in a study of breast tumors, draining lymph nodes, adjacent tissues. MiXCR, applied by TCRdb to the multiplex PCR reads, yields one record per CDR3 protein. The sample records around 120,000 distinct CDR3 sequences, less than 20% being singletons. The sample taken for sequencing was axillary lymph node tissue. These receptors were taken from a female donor with breast cancer. Some clones in this sample may be carry-over from other donors' samples. Each CDR3 is given with its conserved first and last residue.

TRBJ1-2 TRBV7-9 CASSSSGTMAGGYTF
TRBJ2-5 TRBV9 CASSVASSGAQETQYF
TRBJ2-5 TRBV20-1 CSARQTGQTQETQYF
TRBJ2-3 TRBV27 CASSPGQGADTQYF
TRBJ2-3 TRBV12-3/TRBV12-4 CASSGAGGYTDTQYF
TRBJ2-4 TRBV6-4 CASRETGLAKNIQYF
TRBJ2-1 TRBV7-9 CASSTPRLGYYNEQFF
TRBJ1-4 TRBV5-4 CASSIQEVREKLFF
TRBJ1-2 TRBV4-1 CASSLLQGETGYGYTF
TRBJ1-4 TRBV28 CASSPSNEKLFF
TRBJ2-6 TRBV19 CASSMEGYGSGANVLTF
TRBJ1-5 TRBV19 CASNRRDRGGTNQPQHF
TRBJ2-3 TRBV20-1 CSASGEASTDTQYF
TRBJ2-2 TRBV18 CASSPASWAGELFF
TRBJ2-2 TRBV5-8 CASSGGQPSQVTGELFF
TRBJ2-7 TRBV7-2 CASSLGPLGVLSSYEQYF
TRBJ2-4 TRBV10-1 CASSEGIDIQYF
TRBJ2-1 TRBV20-1 CSARDPRTYNEQFF
TRBJ1-5 TRBV18 CASSPDRGQPQHF
TRBJ1-6 TRBV18 CASSPRNYYNSPLHF
TRBJ2-3 TRBV7-7 CASSLADGDTQYF
TRBJ2-3 TRBV19 CASSKGTSGGTDTQYF
TRBJ2-2 TRBV19 CASSIDPDSGELFF
TRBJ2-7 TRBV6-2/TRBV6-3 CASSQKTSGSSEQYF
TRBJ2-3 TRBV24-1 CATSDPPGRSTDTQYF
TRBJ2-7 TRBV20-1 CSAFDDRIFYEQYF
TRBJ2-5 TRBV6-6 CASSDRGVSRDGETQYF
TRBJ1-2 TRBV4-1 CASSQPRTYGYTF
TRBJ2-7 TRBV20-1 CSASGLSGRVHEQYF
TRBJ2-3 TRBV11-3 CASSLTSGLTDTQYF
TRBJ2-3 TRBV2 CASTSGPLTDTQYF
TRBJ2-2 TRBV7-2 CASSGGGAVGELFF
TRBJ1-2 TRBV5-1 CASSLAGGNGYTF
TRBJ2-3 TRBV5-8 CASSSGQGGSSTDTQYF
TRBJ2-3 TRBV12-3/TRBV12-4 CASSLTSGASTDTQYF
TRBJ1-1 TRBV15 CATSKVRGPIAEAFF
TRBJ1-5 TRBV5-6 CASSSLGQPQHF
TRBJ1-2 TRBV27 CASSLKGDYGYTF
TRBJ2-3 TRBV12-3/TRBV12-4 CASSPSGTDTQYF
TRBJ2-3 TRBV5-1 CASSLGQGADTQYF
TRBJ2-2 TRBV25-1 CASSEDRGGTGELFF
TRBJ2-3 TRBV5-4 CASSLDAMTGVLDTQYF
TRBJ1-2 TRBV7-8 CASSSQGRGNGYTF